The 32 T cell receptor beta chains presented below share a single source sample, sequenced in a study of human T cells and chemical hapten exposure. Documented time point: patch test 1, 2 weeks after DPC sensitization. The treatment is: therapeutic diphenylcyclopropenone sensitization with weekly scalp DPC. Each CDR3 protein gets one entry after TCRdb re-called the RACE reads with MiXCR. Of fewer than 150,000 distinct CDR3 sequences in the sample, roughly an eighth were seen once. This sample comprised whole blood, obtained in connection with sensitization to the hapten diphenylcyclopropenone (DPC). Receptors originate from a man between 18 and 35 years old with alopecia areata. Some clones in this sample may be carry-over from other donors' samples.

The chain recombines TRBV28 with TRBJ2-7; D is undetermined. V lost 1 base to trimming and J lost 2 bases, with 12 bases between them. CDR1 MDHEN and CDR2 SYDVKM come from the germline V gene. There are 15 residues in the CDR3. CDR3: CASSLLTLSPYEQYF. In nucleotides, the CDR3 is TGTGCCAGCAGTTTATTAACCCTTTCGCCCTACGAGCAGTACTTC. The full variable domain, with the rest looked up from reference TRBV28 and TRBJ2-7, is DVKVTQSSRYLVKRTGEKVFLECVQDMDHENMFWYRQDPGLGLRLIYFSYDVKMKEKGDIPEGYSVSREKKERFSLILESASTNQTSMYLCASSLLTLSPYEQYFGPGTRLTVT.

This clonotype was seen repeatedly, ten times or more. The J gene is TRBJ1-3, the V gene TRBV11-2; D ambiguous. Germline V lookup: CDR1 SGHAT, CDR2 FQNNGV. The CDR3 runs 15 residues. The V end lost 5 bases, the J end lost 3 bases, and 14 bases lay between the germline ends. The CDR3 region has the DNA TGTGCCAGCAGCCCCCCCCGACCGTTTGGAAACACCATATATTTT. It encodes CASSPPRPFGNTIYF.

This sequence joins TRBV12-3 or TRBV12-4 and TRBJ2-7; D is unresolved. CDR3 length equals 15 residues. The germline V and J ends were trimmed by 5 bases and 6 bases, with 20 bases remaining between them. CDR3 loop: CASSPSGRQTGEQYF. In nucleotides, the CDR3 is TGTGCCAGCAGTCCCAGTGGGCGCCAGACGGGCGAGCAGTACTTC.

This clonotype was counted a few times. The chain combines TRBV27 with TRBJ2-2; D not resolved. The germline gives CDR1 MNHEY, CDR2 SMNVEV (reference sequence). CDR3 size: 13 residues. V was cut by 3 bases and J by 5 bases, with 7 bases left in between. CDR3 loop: CASSFGSTGELFF. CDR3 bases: TGTGCCAGCAGTTTCGGTAGTACCGGGGAGCTGTTTTTT.

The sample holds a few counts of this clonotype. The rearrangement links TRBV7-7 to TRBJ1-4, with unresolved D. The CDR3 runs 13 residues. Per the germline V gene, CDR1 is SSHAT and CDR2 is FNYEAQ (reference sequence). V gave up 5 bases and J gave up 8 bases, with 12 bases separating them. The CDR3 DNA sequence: TGTGCCAGCAGCCCCCTGGGCGGGGAAAAACTGTTTTTT. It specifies CASSPLGGEKLFF.

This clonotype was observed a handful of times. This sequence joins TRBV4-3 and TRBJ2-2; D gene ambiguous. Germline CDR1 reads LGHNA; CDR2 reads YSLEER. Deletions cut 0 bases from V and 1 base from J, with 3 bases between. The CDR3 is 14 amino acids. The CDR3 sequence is CASSQEENTGELFF. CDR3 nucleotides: TGCGCCAGCAGCCAAGAGGAGAACACCGGGGAGCTGTTTTTT.

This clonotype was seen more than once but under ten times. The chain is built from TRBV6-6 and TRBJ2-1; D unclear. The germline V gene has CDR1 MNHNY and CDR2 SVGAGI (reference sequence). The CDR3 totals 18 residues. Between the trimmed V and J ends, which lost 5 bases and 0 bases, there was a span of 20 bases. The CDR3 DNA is TGTGCCAGCAGTCCGATAGCCCTTGTCCCGAGCTCCTACAATGAGCAGTTCTTC. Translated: CASSPIALVPSSYNEQFF.

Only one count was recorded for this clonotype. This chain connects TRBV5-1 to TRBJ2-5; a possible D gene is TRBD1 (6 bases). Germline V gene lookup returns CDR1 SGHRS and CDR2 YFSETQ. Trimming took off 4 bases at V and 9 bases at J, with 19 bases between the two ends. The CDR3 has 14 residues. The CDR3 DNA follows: TGCGCCAGCAGCCCTAGTCCCCCCGACAGGTCCCAGTACTTC. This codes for CASSPSPPDRSQYF. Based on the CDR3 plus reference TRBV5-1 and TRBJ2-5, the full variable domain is KAGVTQTPRYLIKTRGQQVTLSCSPISGHRSVSWYQQTPGQGLQFLFEYFSETQRNKGNFPGRFSGRQFSNSRSEMNVSTLELGDSALYLCASSPSPPDRSQYFGPGTRLLVL.

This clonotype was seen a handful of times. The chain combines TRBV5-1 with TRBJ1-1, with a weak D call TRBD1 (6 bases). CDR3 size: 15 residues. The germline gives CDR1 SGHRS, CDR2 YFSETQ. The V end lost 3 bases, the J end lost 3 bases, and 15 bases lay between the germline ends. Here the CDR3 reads CASSSRTVSDTEAFF. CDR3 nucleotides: TGCGCCAGCAGCTCGAGGACAGTATCTGACACTGAAGCTTTCTTT.

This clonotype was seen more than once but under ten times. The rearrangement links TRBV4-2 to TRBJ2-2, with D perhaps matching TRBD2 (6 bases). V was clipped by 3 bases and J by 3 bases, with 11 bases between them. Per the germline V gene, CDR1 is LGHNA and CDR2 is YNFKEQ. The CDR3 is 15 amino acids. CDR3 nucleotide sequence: TGTGCCAGCAGCCAGGGGGACTTCTACACCGGGGAGCTGTTTTTT. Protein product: CASSQGDFYTGELFF.

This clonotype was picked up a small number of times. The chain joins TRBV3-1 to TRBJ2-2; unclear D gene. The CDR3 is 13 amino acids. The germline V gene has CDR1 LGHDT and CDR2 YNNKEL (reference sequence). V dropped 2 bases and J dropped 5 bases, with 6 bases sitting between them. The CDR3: CASSQLGTGELFF. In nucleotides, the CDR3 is TGTGCCAGCAGCCAACTAGGAACCGGGGAGCTGTTTTTT.

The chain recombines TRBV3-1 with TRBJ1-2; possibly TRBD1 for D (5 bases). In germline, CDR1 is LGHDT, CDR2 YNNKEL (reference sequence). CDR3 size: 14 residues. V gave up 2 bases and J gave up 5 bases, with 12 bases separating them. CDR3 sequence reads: CASSQQGTPYGYTF. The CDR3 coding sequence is TGTGCCAGCAGCCAACAAGGGACCCCATATGGCTACACCTTC.

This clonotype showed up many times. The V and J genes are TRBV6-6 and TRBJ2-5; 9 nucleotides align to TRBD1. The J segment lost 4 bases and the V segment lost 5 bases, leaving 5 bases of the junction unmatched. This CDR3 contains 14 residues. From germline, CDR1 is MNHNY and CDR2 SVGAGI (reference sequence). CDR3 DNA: TGTGCCAGCAGTCCGGGACAGGGAGGAGAGACCCAGTACTTC. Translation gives CASSPGQGGETQYF.

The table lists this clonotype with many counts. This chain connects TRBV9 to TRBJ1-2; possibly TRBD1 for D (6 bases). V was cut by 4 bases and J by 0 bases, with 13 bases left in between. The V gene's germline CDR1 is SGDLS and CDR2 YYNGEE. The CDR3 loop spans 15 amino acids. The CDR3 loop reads CASSRPGDPNYGYTF. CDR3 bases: TGTGCCAGCAGCAGACCAGGGGATCCTAACTATGGCTACACCTTC.

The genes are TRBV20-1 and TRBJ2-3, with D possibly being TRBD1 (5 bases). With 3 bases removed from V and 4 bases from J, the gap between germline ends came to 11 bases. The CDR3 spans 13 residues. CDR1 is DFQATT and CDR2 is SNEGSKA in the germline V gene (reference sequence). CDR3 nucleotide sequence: TGCAGTGCTAGGACAGTATACTCAGATACGCAGTATTTT. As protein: CSARTVYSDTQYF.

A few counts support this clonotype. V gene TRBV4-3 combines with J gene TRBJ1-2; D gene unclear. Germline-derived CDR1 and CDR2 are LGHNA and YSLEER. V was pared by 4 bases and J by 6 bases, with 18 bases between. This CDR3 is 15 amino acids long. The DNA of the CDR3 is TGCGCCAGCAGCCTTGAGGACTACCGGGATGATGGCTACACCTTC. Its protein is CASSLEDYRDDGYTF.

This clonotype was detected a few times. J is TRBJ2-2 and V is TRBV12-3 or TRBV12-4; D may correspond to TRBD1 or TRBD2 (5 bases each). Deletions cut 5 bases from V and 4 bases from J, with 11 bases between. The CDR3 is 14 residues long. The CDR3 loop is CASSLWDATGELFF. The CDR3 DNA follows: TGTGCCAGCAGTCTCTGGGACGCCACCGGGGAGCTGTTTTTT.

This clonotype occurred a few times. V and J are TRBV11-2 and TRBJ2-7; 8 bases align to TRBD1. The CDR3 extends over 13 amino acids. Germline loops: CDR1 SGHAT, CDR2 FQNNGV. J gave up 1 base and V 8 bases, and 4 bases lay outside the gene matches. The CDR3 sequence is CASGDRSSYEQYF. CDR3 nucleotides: TGTGCCAGCGGGGACAGGAGTTCCTACGAGCAGTACTTC.

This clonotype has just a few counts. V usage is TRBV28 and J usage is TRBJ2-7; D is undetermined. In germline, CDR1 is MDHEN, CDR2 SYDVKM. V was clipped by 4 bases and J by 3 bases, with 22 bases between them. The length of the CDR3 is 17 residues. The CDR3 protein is CASSYSPKMAPLYEQYF. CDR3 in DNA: TGTGCCAGCAGTTATAGCCCGAAAATGGCCCCCCTCTACGAGCAGTACTTC.

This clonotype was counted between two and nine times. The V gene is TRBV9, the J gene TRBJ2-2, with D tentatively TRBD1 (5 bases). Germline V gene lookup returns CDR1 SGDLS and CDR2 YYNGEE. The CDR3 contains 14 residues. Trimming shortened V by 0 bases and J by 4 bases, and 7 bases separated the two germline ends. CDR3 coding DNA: TGTGCCAGCAGCGTAGCTACAGGCACCGGGGAGCTGTTTTTT. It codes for CASSVATGTGELFF.

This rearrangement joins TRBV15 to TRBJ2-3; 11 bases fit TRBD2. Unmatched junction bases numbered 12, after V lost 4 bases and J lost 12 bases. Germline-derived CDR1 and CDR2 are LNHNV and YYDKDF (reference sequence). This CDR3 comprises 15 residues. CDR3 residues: CATSTAPLAGELQYF. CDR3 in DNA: TGTGCCACCAGCACGGCGCCACTAGCGGGGGAGTTACAGTATTTT.

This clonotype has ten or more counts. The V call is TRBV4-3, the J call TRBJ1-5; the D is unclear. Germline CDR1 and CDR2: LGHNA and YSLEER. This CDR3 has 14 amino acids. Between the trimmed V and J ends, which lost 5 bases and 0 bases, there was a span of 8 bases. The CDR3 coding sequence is TGCGCCAGCAGCATCCGCCATAGCAATCAGCCCCAGCATTTT. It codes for CASSIRHSNQPQHF.

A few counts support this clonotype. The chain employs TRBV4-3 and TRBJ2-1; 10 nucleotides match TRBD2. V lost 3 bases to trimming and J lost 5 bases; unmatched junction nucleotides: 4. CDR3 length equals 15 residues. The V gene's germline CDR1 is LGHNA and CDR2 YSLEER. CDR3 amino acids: CASSHGLAENNEQFF. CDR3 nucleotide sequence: TGCGCCAGCAGCCACGGACTAGCGGAGAACAATGAGCAGTTCTTC.

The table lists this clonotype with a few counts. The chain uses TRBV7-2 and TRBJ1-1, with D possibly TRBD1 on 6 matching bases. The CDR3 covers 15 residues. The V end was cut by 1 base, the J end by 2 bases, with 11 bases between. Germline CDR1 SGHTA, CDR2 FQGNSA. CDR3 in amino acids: CASSLVGGRNTEAFF. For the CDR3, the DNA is TGTGCCAGCAGCTTAGTCGGGGGCCGTAACACTGAAGCTTTCTTT.

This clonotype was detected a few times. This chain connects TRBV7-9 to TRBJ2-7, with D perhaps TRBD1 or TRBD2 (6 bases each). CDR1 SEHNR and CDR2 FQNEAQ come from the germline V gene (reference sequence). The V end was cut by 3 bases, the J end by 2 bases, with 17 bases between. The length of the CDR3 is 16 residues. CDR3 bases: TGTGCCAGCAGCTTTTCCCCCGGGGGCGGAACCTACGAGCAGTACGTC. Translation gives CASSFSPGGGTYEQYV.

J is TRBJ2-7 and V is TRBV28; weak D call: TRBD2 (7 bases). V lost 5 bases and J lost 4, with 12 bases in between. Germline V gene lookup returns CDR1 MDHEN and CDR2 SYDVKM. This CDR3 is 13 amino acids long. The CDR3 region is CASSTGGRYEQYF. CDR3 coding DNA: TGTGCCAGCAGTACGGGGGGCAGGTACGAGCAGTACTTC.

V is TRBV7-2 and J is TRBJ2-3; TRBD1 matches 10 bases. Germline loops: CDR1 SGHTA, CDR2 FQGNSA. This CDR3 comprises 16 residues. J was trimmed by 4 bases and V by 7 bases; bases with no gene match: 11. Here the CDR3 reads CASTSTGGPRADTQYF. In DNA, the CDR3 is TGTGCCAGCACCTCGACAGGGGGCCCCCGGGCAGATACGCAGTATTTT. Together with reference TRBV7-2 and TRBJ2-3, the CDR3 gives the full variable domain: GAGVSQSPSNKVTEKGKDVELRCDPISGHTALYWYRQSLGQGLEFLIYFQGNSAPDKSGLPSDRFSAERTGGSVSTLTIQRTQQEDSAVYLCASTSTGGPRADTQYFGPGTRLTVL.

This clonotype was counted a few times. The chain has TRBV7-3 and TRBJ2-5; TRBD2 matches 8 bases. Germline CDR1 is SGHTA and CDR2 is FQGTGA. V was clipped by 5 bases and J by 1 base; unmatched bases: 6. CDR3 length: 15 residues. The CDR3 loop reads CASSAVGTSQETQYF. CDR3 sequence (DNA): TGTGCCAGCAGCGCGGTGGGGACTAGCCAAGAGACCCAGTACTTC.

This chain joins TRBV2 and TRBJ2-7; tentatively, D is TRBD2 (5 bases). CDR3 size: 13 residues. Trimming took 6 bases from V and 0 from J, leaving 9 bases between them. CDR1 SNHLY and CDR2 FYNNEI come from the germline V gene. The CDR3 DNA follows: TGTGCCAGCAGAACGGGGAGCTCCTACGAGCAGTACGTC. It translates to CASRTGSSYEQYV.

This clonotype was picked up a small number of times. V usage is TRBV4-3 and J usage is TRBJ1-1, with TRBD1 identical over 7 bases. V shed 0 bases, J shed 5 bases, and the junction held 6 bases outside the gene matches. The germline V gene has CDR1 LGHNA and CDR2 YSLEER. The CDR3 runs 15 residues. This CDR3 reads CASSQDPGGLTEAFF. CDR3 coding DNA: TGCGCCAGCAGCCAAGATCCAGGGGGTTTGACTGAAGCTTTCTTT.

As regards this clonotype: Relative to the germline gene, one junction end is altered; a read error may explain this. The CDR3 nucleotides read TGCGCCAGCAGCGAAGAAGTCCAGGGACGGAATGAGCAGTTCTTC. It translates to CASSEEVQGRNEQFF. The chain couples TRBV4-3 to TRBJ2-1; D may be TRBD1 or TRBD2 (5 bases each). The CDR3 has 15 residues. In germline, CDR1 is LGHNA, CDR2 YSLEER.

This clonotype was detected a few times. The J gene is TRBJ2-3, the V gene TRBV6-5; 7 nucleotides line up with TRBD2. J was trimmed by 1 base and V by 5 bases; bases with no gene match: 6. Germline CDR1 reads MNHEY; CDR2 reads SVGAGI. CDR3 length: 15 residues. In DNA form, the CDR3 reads TGTGCCAGCAGTCCTGGACTAGTGCGCACAGATACGCAGTATTTT. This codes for CASSPGLVRTDTQYF.